The 27 T cell receptor beta chains presented below share a single source sample, sequenced in a study of blood T cell repertoires in COVID-19. Produced via immunoSEQ multiplex PCR; TCRdb's table is partial and in-frame only. The sample shows more than 95,000 clones, 80% to 85% of them seen only once. The sample consisted of peripheral blood. All receptors derive from a woman aged 80 or older with acute or convalescent COVID-19.

The rearrangement links TRBV20-1 to TRBJ2-1; 7 bases fit TRBD1. V was pared by 5 bases and J by 6 bases, with 1 base of the junction left unmatched. The CDR3 consists of 11 residues. The V gene's germline CDR1 is DFQATT and CDR2 SNEGSKA (reference sequence). CDR3 sequence reads: CSAGDSNEQFF. The CDR3 DNA reads as TGCAGTGCTGGGGACAGCAATGAGCAGTTCTTC.

The CDR3 nucleotides read TGTGCCAGCAGCTCTGGGAGGGGTGACGAGCAGTACGTC. Amino acid sequence: CASSSGRGDEQYV. The chain is built from TRBV11-3 and TRBJ2-7; TRBD2 matches at 7 bases. Trimming at V came to 4 bases and at J to 5 bases, leaving 5 bases not matched to a gene. The CDR3 totals 13 residues. Germline CDR1 SGHNT, CDR2 YENEEA.

The chain is built from TRBV11-1 and TRBJ2-5, with TRBD1 identical over 9 bases. Unmatched junction bases numbered 9, after V lost 5 bases and J lost 5 bases. This CDR3 comprises 15 residues. Germline V gene lookup returns CDR1 SGHAT and CDR2 FQDESV (reference sequence). The CDR3 loop reads CASSPPRTGVETQYF. The CDR3 DNA reads as TGTGCCAGCAGCCCCCCCCGGACAGGGGTGGAGACCCAGTACTTC. Full variable domain (remainder filled in from reference TRBV11-1 and TRBJ2-5): EAEVAQSPRYKITEKSQAVAFWCDPISGHATLYWYRQILGQGPELLVQFQDESVVDDSQLPKDRFSAERLKGVDSTLKIQPAELGDSAMYLCASSPPRTGVETQYFGPGTRLLVL.

The V call is TRBV19, the J call TRBJ2-2, with D possibly being TRBD2 (5 bases). Germline V gene data show CDR1 as LNHDA and CDR2 as SQIVND (reference sequence). V was trimmed by 6 bases and J by 0 bases, leaving 8 bases between them. CDR3 length: 14 residues. CDR3 loop: CASRAEPNTGELFF. In nucleotides, the CDR3 is TGTGCCAGTAGAGCGGAGCCGAACACCGGGGAGCTGTTTTTT.

The chain is built from TRBV30 and TRBJ2-7; D is undetermined. In germline, CDR1 is GTSNPN, CDR2 SVGIG (reference sequence). This CDR3 spans 12 amino acids. V gave up 1 base and J gave up 2 bases, with 6 bases separating them. The CDR3 bases are TGTGCCTGGAGTGGCGACACCTACGAGCAGTACGTC. Translation: CAWSGDTYEQYV.

The chain has TRBV7-2 and TRBJ2-1, with D unclear. V lost 1 base to trimming and J lost 5 bases, with 9 bases between them. Germline assignment: CDR1 SGHTA and CDR2 FQGNSA. The CDR3 is 14 amino acids. CDR3 amino acids: CASSLDPANNEQFF. CDR3 coding DNA: TGTGCCAGCAGCTTAGATCCTGCTAACAATGAGCAGTTCTTC.

This clone was recorded a few times. J is TRBJ2-7 and V is TRBV30, with no clear D. Germline V gene sequence: CDR1 GTSNPN, CDR2 SVGIG (reference sequence). The length of the CDR3 is 12 residues. V lost 0 bases to trimming and J lost 1 base, with 4 bases between them. The CDR3 DNA follows: TGTGCCTGGAGTGTACGGTCCTACGAGCAGTACGTC. Protein product: CAWSVRSYEQYV.

CDR3 sequence (DNA): TGCGCCAGCAGTTGGACAGTCGAAAAAGGGGAGCTGTTTTTT. Amino acid sequence: CASSWTVEKGELFF. The chain uses TRBV10-1 and TRBJ2-2; a possible D gene is TRBD1 (6 bases). Germline V gene sequence: CDR1 WNHNN, CDR2 SYGVQD (reference sequence). V lost 5 bases and J 8 bases, leaving 15 bases between the germline ends. The CDR3 runs to 14 residues.

The genes are TRBV30 and TRBJ1-1; D is undetermined. Germline-derived CDR1 and CDR2 are GTSNPN and SVGIG (reference sequence). CDR3 length: 11 amino acids. Trimming cost V 0 bases and J 6 bases, with 5 bases left between them. CDR3 residues: CAWSVPSEAFF. The DNA of the CDR3 is TGTGCCTGGAGTGTCCCGTCTGAAGCTTTCTTT.

The rearrangement joins TRBV27 to TRBJ2-7, with 7 bases fitting TRBD1. Germline V gene data show CDR1 as MNHEY and CDR2 as SMNVEV (reference sequence). The CDR3 covers 12 residues. Trimming removed 8 bases from V and 3 bases from J; junction bases left unmatched: 4. The CDR3 nucleotides are TGTGCCAGCGGGCGGACAGGCTACGAGCAGTACTTC. Its translation: CASGRTGYEQYF.

This clone was counted only a few times. The CDR3 coding sequence is TGTGCCAGCAGAACCGAGGGAATCTTACCTGAAGCTTTCTTT. Translating gives CASRTEGILPEAFF. The chain couples TRBV28 to TRBJ1-1; the D is unclear. Per the germline V gene, CDR1 is MDHEN and CDR2 is SYDVKM. The length of the CDR3 is 14 residues. V was clipped by 6 bases and J by 6 bases, with 17 bases between them.

This clone was seen only a few times. The gene calls are TRBV18 and TRBJ2-2, with 7 bases matching TRBD2. The CDR3 sequence is 13 residues long. V shed 6 bases, J shed 10 bases, and the junction held 8 bases outside the gene matches. The germline gives CDR1 KGHSH, CDR2 LQKENI. In nucleotides, the CDR3 is TGTGCCAGCTCTCGGGACTACCGGTCGGAGCTGTTTTTT. Amino acid sequence: CASSRDYRSELFF.

This CDR3 is CASSYADLDGEQFF. CDR3 sequence (DNA): TGTGCCAGCAGTTACGCGGACTTGGACGGGGAGCAGTTCTTC. The V call is TRBV6-6, the J call TRBJ2-1, with D possibly matching TRBD2 (5 bases). The ends were cut back, 2 bases at V and 10 bases at J, with 15 bases in the middle. There are 14 residues in the CDR3. Germline values: CDR1 MNHNY, CDR2 SVGAGI (reference sequence).

V gene TRBV6-2 or TRBV6-3 combines with J gene TRBJ2-7, with TRBD2 matching over 9 bases. V trimming: 3 bases; J trimming: 2 bases; junction bases outside the gene matches: 14. The CDR3 consists of 18 residues. CDR1 MNHEY and CDR2 SVGEGT come from the germline V gene. The CDR3 is CASSYVGLAELITYEQYV. The CDR3 DNA reads TGTGCCAGCAGTTATGTGGGACTAGCTGAACTAATAACCTACGAGCAGTACGTC.

This clone showed up just a few times. The chain uses TRBV28 and TRBJ1-1, with TRBD1 matching 8 bases. The germline CDR1 and CDR2 sequences are MDHEN and SYDVKM. The junction had 2 bases not matched to a gene; V was cut back by 8 bases and J by 3 bases. This CDR3 comprises 12 residues. This CDR3 is CASRDRYTEAFF. In DNA form, the CDR3 reads TGTGCCAGCCGGGACAGGTACACTGAAGCTTTCTTT.

The V call is TRBV3-1 (or the pseudogene TRBV3-2), the J call TRBJ2-7; 7 bases fit TRBD2. In germline, CDR1 is LGHDT, CDR2 YNNKEL (reference sequence). The CDR3 contains 17 residues. J gave up 0 bases and V 3 bases, and 11 bases lay outside the gene matches. The CDR3 loop reads CASSQGGCCGSSYEQYV. For the CDR3, the DNA is TGTGCCAGCAGCCAGGGGGGTTGTTGCGGGAGCTCCTACGAGCAGTACGTC.

This rearrangement joins TRBV6-5 to TRBJ2-3, with D hard to call. The germline V gene has CDR1 MNHEY and CDR2 SVGAGI. The ends were cut back, 6 bases at V and 2 bases at J, with 6 bases in the middle. The CDR3 has 12 residues. This CDR3 is CASSVSTDTQYF. In DNA form, the CDR3 reads TGTGCCAGCAGCGTGTCCACAGATACGCAGTATTTT.

This clone showed up just a few times. The genes are TRBV19 and TRBJ1-2; 9 bases match TRBD1. The CDR3 is made up of 15 amino acids. Germline V gene lookup returns CDR1 LNHDA and CDR2 SQIVND (reference sequence). With V trimmed by 10 bases and J by 3 bases, 12 bases remained unmatched. CDR3 amino acids: CATSSPDRGDYGYTF. CDR3 DNA sequence: TGTGCCACCTCCTCCCCGGACAGGGGTGACTATGGCTACACCTTC.

CDR3 DNA: TGTGCCACTTCGGAAACAGGGGATGCACGGGAGACCCAGTACTTC. Its translation: CATSETGDARETQYF. The chain is built from TRBV24-1 and TRBJ2-5; 7 positions match TRBD1. Germline trimming cut 10 bases from V and 5 bases from J; bases unmatched to any gene: 15. This CDR3 contains 15 residues. The germline CDR1 and CDR2 sequences are KGHDR and SFDVKD.

The CDR3 loop reads CASSDNRDGYTF. In DNA, the CDR3 is TGCGCCAGCAGCGATAACAGGGATGGCTACACCTTC. This chain uses TRBV5-1 with TRBJ1-2; a weak D match, TRBD1 (6 bases). Germline CDR1 is SGHRS and CDR2 is YFSETQ. The V gene lost 4 bases and the J gene lost 6 bases, with 10 bases spanning the gap. The CDR3 covers 12 residues. Full variable domain (missing parts from reference TRBV5-1 and TRBJ1-2): KAGVTQTPRYLIKTRGQQVTLSCSPISGHRSVSWYQQTPGQGLQFLFEYFSETQRNKGNFPGRFSGRQFSNSRSEMNVSTLELGDSALYLCASSDNRDGYTFGSGTRLTVV.

This sequence joins TRBV27 and TRBJ2-1, with TRBD1 matching 8 bases. CDR1 is MNHEY, CDR2 SMNVEV, per germline (reference sequence). V was pared by 5 bases and J by 0 bases, with 3 bases of the junction left unmatched. This CDR3 is built from 15 residues. The CDR3: CASSPDRDSYNEQFF. The CDR3 coding sequence is TGTGCCAGCAGTCCGGACAGGGACTCCTACAATGAGCAGTTCTTC.

The chain is built from TRBV5-1 and TRBJ2-7, with TRBD2 matching 11 bases. Germline CDR1 reads SGHRS; CDR2 reads YFSETQ. With V trimmed by 4 bases and J by 5 bases, 5 bases remained unmatched. The length of the CDR3 is 14 residues. The CDR3 DNA sequence: TGCGCCAGCAGCGCGCTAGCGGGAGGAGACGAGCAGTACTTC. It encodes CASSALAGGDEQYF.

The rearrangement uses TRBV3-1 (or the pseudogene TRBV3-2) and TRBJ1-1, with a tentative D call TRBD1 (5 bases). Germline CDR1 LGHDT, CDR2 YNNKEL (reference sequence). V gave up 8 bases and J gave up 5 bases, with 9 bases separating them. This CDR3 is built from 11 residues. CDR3 loop: CASEGATEAFF. The CDR3 DNA sequence: TGTGCCAGCGAAGGGGCGACTGAAGCTTTCTTT.

The V and J genes are TRBV30 and TRBJ2-5, with 7 positions matching TRBD1. The V segment lost 1 base and the J segment 0 bases; nucleotides outside the gene matches: 5. This CDR3 is 15 amino acids long. Germline V gene data show CDR1 as GTSNPN and CDR2 as SVGIG (reference sequence). CDR3 bases: TGTGCCTGGAGTGGTTACAGGGGTAACCAAGAGACCCAGTACTTC. It is translated as CAWSGYRGNQETQYF. Full variable domain (outside the CDR3, taken from reference TRBV30 and TRBJ2-5): SQTIHQWPATLVQPVGSPLSLECTVEGTSNPNLYWYRQAAGRGLQLLFYSVGIGQISSEVPQNLSASRPQDRQFILSSKKLLLSDSGFYLCAWSGYRGNQETQYFGPGTRLLVL.

This clone has just one count. The rearrangement links TRBV9 to TRBJ2-2, with 9 bases lining up with TRBD2. The V and J ends lost 4 bases and 2 bases, in that order; junction bases with no gene match: 12. CDR1 is SGDLS and CDR2 is YYNGEE in the germline V gene. The CDR3 runs to 18 residues. CDR3 sequence reads: CASSPGGGRANNTGELFF. For the CDR3, the DNA is TGTGCCAGCAGCCCAGGCGGCGGGAGGGCCAACAACACCGGGGAGCTGTTTTTT.

The CDR3 sequence is CASSSRGGQETQYF. CDR3 nucleotides: TGTGCCAGCAGTTCCCGGGGAGGCCAAGAGACCCAGTACTTC. V gene TRBV6-2 or TRBV6-3 combines with J gene TRBJ2-5; D might be TRBD2 (6 bases). The CDR3 totals 14 residues. V dropped 4 bases and J dropped 1 base, with 10 bases sitting between them. Germline CDR1 reads MNHEY; CDR2 reads SVGEGT.

The rearrangement joins TRBV30 to TRBJ2-1; 11 bases align to TRBD2. The CDR3 covers 15 residues. With 0 bases clipped from V and 7 bases from J, the junction kept 5 bases outside the gene matches. Germline V CDR1 and CDR2: GTSNPN, SVGIG (reference sequence). The CDR3 is CAWSVQGLAVNEQFF. DNA of the CDR3: TGTGCCTGGAGTGTACAGGGACTAGCGGTTAATGAGCAGTTCTTC.